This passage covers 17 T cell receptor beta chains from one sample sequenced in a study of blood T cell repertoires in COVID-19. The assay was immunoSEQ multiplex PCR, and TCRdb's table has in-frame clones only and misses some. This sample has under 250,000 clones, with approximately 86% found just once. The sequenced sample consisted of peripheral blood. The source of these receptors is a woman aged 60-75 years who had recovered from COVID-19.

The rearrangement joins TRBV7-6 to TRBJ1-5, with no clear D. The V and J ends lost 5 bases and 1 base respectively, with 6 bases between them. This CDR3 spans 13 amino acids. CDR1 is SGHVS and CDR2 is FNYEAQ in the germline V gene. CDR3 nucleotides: TGTGCCAGCAGCACCGGGAGCAATCAGCCCCAGCATTTT. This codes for CASSTGSNQPQHF.

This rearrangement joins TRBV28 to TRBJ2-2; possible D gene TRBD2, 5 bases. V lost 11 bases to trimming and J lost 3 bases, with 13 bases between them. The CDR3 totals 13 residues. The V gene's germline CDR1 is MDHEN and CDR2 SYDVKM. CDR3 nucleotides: TGTGCCCTCTTATACGGGGACACCGGGGAGCTGTTTTTT. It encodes CALLYGDTGELFF.

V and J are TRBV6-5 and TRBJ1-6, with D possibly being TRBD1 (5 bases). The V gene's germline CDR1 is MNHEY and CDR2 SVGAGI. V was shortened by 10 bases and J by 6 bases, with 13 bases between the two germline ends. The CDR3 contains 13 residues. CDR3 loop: CAITGRVNSPLHF. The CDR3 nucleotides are TGTGCCATCACAGGCAGGGTTAATTCACCCCTCCACTTT.

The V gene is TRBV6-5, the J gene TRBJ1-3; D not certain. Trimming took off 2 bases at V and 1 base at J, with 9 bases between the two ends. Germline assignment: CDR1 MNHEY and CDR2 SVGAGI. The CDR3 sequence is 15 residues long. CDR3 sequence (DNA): TGTGCCAGCAGTTACGGCGGGGTTTCTGGAAACACCATATATTTT. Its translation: CASSYGGVSGNTIYF.

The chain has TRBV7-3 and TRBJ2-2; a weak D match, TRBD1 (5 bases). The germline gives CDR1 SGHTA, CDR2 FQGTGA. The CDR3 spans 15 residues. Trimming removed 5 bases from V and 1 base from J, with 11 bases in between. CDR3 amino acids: CASSPIRGNTGELFF. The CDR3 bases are TGTGCCAGCAGCCCTATTAGGGGGAACACCGGGGAGCTGTTTTTT.

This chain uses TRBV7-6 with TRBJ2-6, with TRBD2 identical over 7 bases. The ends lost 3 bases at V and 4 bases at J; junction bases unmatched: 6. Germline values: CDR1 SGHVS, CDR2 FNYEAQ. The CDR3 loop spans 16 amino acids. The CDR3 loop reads CASSFGGSVGANVLTF. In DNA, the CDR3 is TGTGCCAGCAGCTTCGGGGGGTCGGTCGGGGCCAACGTCCTGACTTTC.

The CDR3 nucleotides are TGTGCCAGCAGCCCACCTCGAGGTTTAGCCAAAAACATTCAGTACTTC. This translates into CASSPPRGLAKNIQYF. The chain combines TRBV7-2 with TRBJ2-4; D is unclear. The CDR3 contains 16 residues. V gave up 5 bases and J gave up 0 bases, with 14 bases separating them. Germline CDR1 SGHTA, CDR2 FQGNSA.

CDR3 sequence (DNA): TGTGCCAGTAAGAAAACAGACGAGAACACTGAAGCTTTCTTT. It translates to CASKKTDENTEAFF. The chain combines TRBV19 with TRBJ1-1; no clear D. Germline V lookup: CDR1 LNHDA, CDR2 SQIVND (reference sequence). The CDR3 totals 14 residues. Trimming cost V 7 bases and J 1 base, with 13 bases left between them.

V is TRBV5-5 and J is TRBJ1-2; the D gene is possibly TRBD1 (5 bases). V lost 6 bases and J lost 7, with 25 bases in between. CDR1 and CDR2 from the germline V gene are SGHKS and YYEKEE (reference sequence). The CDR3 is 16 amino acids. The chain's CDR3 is CASINTGAKGTGGYTF. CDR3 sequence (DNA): TGTGCCAGCATCAACACCGGGGCGAAGGGGACTGGTGGCTACACCTTC.

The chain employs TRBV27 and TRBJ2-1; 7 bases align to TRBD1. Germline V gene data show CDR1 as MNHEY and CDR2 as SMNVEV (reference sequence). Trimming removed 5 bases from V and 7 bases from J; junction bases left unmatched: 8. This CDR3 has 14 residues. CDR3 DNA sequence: TGTGCCAGCAGTGTATTGACAGGGAAGAATGAGCAGTTCTTC. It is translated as CASSVLTGKNEQFF.

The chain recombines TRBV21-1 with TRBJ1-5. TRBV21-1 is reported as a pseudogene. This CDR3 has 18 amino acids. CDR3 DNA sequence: TGTGCCAGCAGTAAAAGCGCCACCCCGGACTGCAGCAATCAGCCCCAGCATTTT. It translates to CASSKSATPDCSNQPQHF.

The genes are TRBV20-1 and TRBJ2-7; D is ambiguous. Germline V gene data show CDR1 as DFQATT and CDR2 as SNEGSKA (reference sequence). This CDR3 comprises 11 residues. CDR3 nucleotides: TGCAGCGGTGCGTCGGCCTACGAGCAGTACTTC. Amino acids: CSGASAYEQYF.

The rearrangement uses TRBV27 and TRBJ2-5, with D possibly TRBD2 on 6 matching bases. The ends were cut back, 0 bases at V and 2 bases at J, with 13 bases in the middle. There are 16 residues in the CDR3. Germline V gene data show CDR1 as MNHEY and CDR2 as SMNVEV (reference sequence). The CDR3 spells CASSLSSGSFQETQYF. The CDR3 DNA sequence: TGTGCCAGCAGTTTATCGTCCGGGAGTTTTCAAGAGACCCAGTACTTC.

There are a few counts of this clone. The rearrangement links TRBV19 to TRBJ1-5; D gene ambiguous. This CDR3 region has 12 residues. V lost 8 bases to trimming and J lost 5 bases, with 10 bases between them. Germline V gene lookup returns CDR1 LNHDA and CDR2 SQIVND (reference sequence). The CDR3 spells CASRTGDQPQHF. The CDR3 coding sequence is TGTGCCAGTCGCACGGGAGATCAGCCCCAGCATTTT.

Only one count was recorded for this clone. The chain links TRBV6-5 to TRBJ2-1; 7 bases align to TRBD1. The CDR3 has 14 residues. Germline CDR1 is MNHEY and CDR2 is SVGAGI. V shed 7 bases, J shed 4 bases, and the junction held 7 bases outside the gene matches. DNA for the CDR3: TGTGCCAGCAATCCGGACAGGTTATACAATGAGCAGTTCTTC. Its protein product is CASNPDRLYNEQFF.

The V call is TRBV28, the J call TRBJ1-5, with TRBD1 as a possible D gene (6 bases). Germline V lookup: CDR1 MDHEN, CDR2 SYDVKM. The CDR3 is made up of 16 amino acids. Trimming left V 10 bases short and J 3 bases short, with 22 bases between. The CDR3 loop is CAIRDTGRSINQPQHF. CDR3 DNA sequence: TGTGCCATCCGCGACACAGGGCGGAGTATCAATCAGCCCCAGCATTTT.

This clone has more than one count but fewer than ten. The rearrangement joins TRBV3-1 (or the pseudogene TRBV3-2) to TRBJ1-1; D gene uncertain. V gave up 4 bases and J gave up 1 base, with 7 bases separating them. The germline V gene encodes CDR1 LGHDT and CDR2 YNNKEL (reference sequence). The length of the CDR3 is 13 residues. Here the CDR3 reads CASSPHGNTEAFF. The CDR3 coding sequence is TGTGCCAGCAGCCCCCACGGGAACACTGAAGCTTTCTTT.